This TCR beta chain was identified in a study of T cells in localized non-small cell lung cancer. Trimming removed 0 bases from V and 5 bases from J, with 13 bases in between. CDR3 size: 15 residues. The germline CDR1 and CDR2 sequences are MNHNS and SASEGT. The assay was immunoSEQ multiplex PCR, and TCRdb's table has in-frame clones only and misses some. Of 35,000 or so clones in the sample, approximately 90% were seen once. Study observations and caveats: Sequencing was limited to one tumor region, leaving the possibility of heterogeneity open. In adjacent lung appeared a median around 62 of the top 100 tumor clones. Uninvolved nearby lung showed the greatest T cell clonality, exceeding that found in tumor. Longer overall survival was seen with higher T cell density measured in blood.

As concerns this clone: Its antigen remains unidentified.

Material: peripheral blood, obtained before any cancer treatment. The J gene is TRBJ2-5, the V gene TRBV6-1; no firm D call. The receptor was derived from a woman aged 40 to 75 with stage I lung adenocarcinoma. The CDR3 DNA is TGTGCCAGCAGTGAAGCGCCCGGTTCAGTCGAGACCCAGTACTTC. It specifies CASSEAPGSVETQYF.